This T cell receptor (beta chain) was identified during a study of OX40 agonist ivuxolimab in advanced cancers. About the investigation overall: Ivuxolimab was an agonistic, fully human IgG2 monoclonal antibody directed against OX40 (CD134), a costimulatory receptor. Prior anti-PD-1, anti-PD-L1 or anti-CTLA-4 therapy was permitted, and approximately 40% of dose-escalation patients had received checkpoint inhibitors. Intravenous ivuxolimab was administered to patients every 2 weeks at six dose levels: 0.01, 0.1, 0.3, 1.5, 3 and 10 mg/kg. Of the roughly 52 dose-escalation patients, hepatocellular carcinoma was present in around 20, melanoma in some 15, renal cell carcinoma in 9 and head and neck cancer in 9. The monotherapy dose-escalation portion (N ≈ 50 patients) of the phase I ivuxolimab trial is reported in the paper. The purpose of peripheral TCRbeta sequencing was to test whether ivuxolimab changed TCR sequence diversity and led to clonal T-cell expansion. Three dose-escalation patients achieved partial responses, one with hepatocellular carcinoma and two with cutaneous melanoma. In the dose-escalation cohort, over 65% of patients were male, and the mean age was approximately 60 years, with a range of about 23 to 85. The full study reports these points: Low levels of normalized T-cell clonal expansion were also seen in some patients who did not respond. Antigen specificity was not determined for the clonally expanded peripheral T cells. At doses of 0.1 to 3.0 mg/kg, clonal expansion of both CD4+ and CD8+ T cells in blood was seen between baseline and week 6. In partial responders in the 0.1-3.0 mg/kg groups, normalized peripheral clonal expansion was found to be among the lowest, especially among CD8+ T cells. After ivuxolimab, expanded clones were on average more numerous among CD8+ T cells than among CD4+ T cells.

From cysteine to phenylalanine, the CDR3 is 16 amino acids long. Only the CDR3 part of the read is kept: 48 bases, read in frame from the first base. The germline V gene gives CDR1 as ENHRY and CDR2 as SYGVKD. The germline V end is reduced by 2 bases and the J end by 2 bases; junction bases left unmatched: 3. Genomic DNA was isolated from the sorted cells so that the TCRbeta CDR3 region could be sequenced. The immunoSEQ Assay was used for sequencing of TCRbeta CDR3 regions. Entries here come from immuneACCESS through TCRdb and include only in-frame sequences with V and J called. Some clones fail to appear in such tables; in the studies checked, an unresolved V gene covers under half of the shortfall, and the cause of the remainder is unknown. The sample data list 70,000 or so clones, and roughly 90% of these were observed just once. Around 7.3% of the sample lies in the top ten. Patients with autoimmune disease history or receiving systemic immunosuppression were excluded from the trial. Peripheral blood for TCR sequencing was drawn from every dose cohort at baseline, at cycle 4 day 1 and at cycle 7 day 1. The samples were taken from a phase I, first-in-human, multicenter, open-label dose-escalation trial of ivuxolimab. The trial enrolled adults with locally advanced or metastatic head and neck squamous cell, hepatocellular, melanoma or renal cell carcinoma. Before TCR sequencing, CD4+ T cells and CD8+ T cells were sorted from peripheral blood as separate populations.

Regarding this clone: It has no known antigen specificity. The sample holds no much larger clone one base away, and base qualities are not on file.

This TCR was recovered from an adult with an advanced solid tumor such as melanoma, head and neck, liver or kidney cancer. The chain employs TRBV10-3 and TRBJ2-1, with TRBD2 matching 10 junction bases. The source was CD4+ or CD8+ T cells sorted from blood, collected in a trial of the OX40 agonist ivuxolimab. The nucleotide sequence is given as TGTGCCATCAGTGAGAGGACTAGCGGTCCCTACAATGAGCAGTTCTTC. Protein translation: CAISERTSGPYNEQFF.